This T cell receptor beta chain was identified in a study of spatial heterogeneity in lung cancer. Study in general: Raw reads contained each unique TCR and UMI combination more than ten times on average.

CDR3 length: 13 residues. The germline CDR1 and CDR2 sequences are LGHNA and YSLEER. Trimming took 3 bases from V and 4 from J, leaving 9 bases between them. Time point described: sample taken at primary tumor resection. Unsorted tumor, nontumor lung tissue or cryopreserved PBMC supplied the whole RNA. Patients with untreated early-stage non-small cell lung cancer, numbering more than 55, were the donors. TCR cDNA molecules each had a unique molecular identifier. MiXCR was run by TCRdb on the 5' RACE reads, yielding one entry per CDR3 protein. The table includes about 50,000 distinct CDR3 sequences, 7.6% detected once. This clonotype was seen a handful of times.

The sequencing here drew on PBMCs, taken at surgery. The TCR was taken from a female donor with early-stage non-small cell lung cancer. The V and J genes are TRBV4-3 and TRBJ1-2; D is perhaps TRBD1 (5 bases). CDR3 in amino acids: CASSHQGSYGYTF. Written as DNA, the CDR3 is TGCGCCAGCAGCCACCAGGGTAGCTATGGCTACACCTTC.